This TCR beta chain was profiled in a study of blood T cell repertoires in COVID-19. On the study more broadly: The United States, Italy and Spain were the sources of the acute and convalescent COVID-19 samples. T cells, B-cell-depleted T cells, or PBMCs supplied cDNA or gDNA.

In the authors' methods: Amplified reference gene primers provided the basis for estimating nucleated cell counts. Data came from immunoSEQ multiplex PCR; TCRdb stores just in-frame clones and leaves some out. The V and J calls and clone size are taken from that table; D and trimming were inferred from the DNA. This table holds around 140,000 clones, over 80% found once. The CDR3 is made up of 18 amino acids. Sequenced: peripheral blood. This receptor was obtained from a man aged 45-60 years who had recovered from COVID-19. The V call is TRBV21-1, the J call TRBJ2-7; TRBD1, as called in the table, went unchecked against the DNA. TRBV21-1 is recorded as a pseudogene. The CDR3, as DNA: TGTGCCAGCAGGAAAGAAAGGGGGAAAACACCTTGTTTTTACGAGCAGTACTTC. As protein: CASRKERGKTPCFYEQYF.